This TCR beta chain was recorded in a study of shared clonotypes between healthy human individuals. Unsorted samples relied on around 100 million PBMCs, which served as the source of genomic DNA. The CDR3 covers 18 residues. The germline CDR1 and CDR2 sequences are SGHDN and FVKESK. V lost 0 bases, J lost 4 bases, and 21 bases lay in between. Each unsorted PBMC replicate got 300 ng genomic DNA, around 30,000 genomes. The repertoire was sequenced with immunoSEQ multiplex PCR; TCRdb's copy has only in-frame clones and lacks some. The data hold 400,000 to 600,000 clones, with 60% to 80% observed a single time.

Source material: PBMCs. The receptor comes from a woman between 40 and 50 years old in good health. Some clones in this sample may be carry-over from other donors' samples. The V and J genes are TRBV14 and TRBJ2-5; D unresolved. CDR3: CASSQDPFTWYSTETQYF. The CDR3 nucleotides are TGTGCCAGCAGCCAAGATCCCTTCACCTGGTACTCCACAGAGACCCAGTACTTC. The full variable domain, rest sourced from reference TRBV14 and TRBJ2-5, is EAGVTQFPSHSVIEKGQTVTLRCDPISGHDNLYWYRRVMGKEIKFLLHFVKESKQDESGMPNNRFLAERTGGTYSTLKVQPAELEDSGVYFCASSQDPFTWYSTETQYFGPGTRLLVL.